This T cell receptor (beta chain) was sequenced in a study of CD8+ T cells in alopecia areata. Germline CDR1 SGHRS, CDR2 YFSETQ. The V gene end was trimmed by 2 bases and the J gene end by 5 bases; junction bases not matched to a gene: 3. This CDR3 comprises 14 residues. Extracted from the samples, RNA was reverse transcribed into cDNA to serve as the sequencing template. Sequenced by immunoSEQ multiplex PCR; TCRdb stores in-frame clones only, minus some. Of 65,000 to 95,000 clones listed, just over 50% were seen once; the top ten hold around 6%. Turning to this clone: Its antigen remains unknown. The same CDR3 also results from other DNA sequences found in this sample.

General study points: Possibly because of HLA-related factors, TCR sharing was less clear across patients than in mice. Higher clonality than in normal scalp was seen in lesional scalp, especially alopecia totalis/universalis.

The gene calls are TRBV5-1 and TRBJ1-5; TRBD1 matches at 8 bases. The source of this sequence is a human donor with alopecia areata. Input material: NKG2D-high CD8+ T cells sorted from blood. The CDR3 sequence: CASSLGQGDQPQHF. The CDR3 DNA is TGCGCCAGCAGCTTAGGACAGGGCGATCAGCCCCAGCATTTT.